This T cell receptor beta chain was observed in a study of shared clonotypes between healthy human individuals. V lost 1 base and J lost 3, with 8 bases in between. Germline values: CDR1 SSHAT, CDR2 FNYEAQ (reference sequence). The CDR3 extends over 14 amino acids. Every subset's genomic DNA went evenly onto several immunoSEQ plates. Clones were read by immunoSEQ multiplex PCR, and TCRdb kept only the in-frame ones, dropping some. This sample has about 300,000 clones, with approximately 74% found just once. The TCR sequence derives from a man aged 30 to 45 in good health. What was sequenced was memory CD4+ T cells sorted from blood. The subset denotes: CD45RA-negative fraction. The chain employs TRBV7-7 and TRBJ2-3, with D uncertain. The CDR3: CASSLELGTDTQYF. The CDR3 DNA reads TGTGCCAGCAGCTTAGAGCTGGGAACAGATACGCAGTATTTT.